This T cell receptor (beta chain) was sequenced during a study of blood T cell repertoires in COVID-19. About the study: COVID-19 samples collected from the United States, Italy and Spain covered acute and convalescent phases. PBMCs, B-cell-depleted T cells, or T cells were the source of the cDNA or gDNA that made up the material.

Per the study methods: Counts of nucleated cells, estimated from reference gene primer amplification, were obtained. This table comes from immunoSEQ multiplex PCR, and its TCRdb copy is limited to in-frame clones, with some not included. The DNA gave D and trimming, while V, J and clone size come from that table. Here the sample spans roughly 200,000 clones, 80% to 90% being singletons. The junction had 11 bases not matched to a gene; V was cut back by 0 bases and J by 3 bases. The CDR3 is made up of 18 amino acids. CDR1 and CDR2 (germline): SGHNT, YYREEE (reference sequence). The receptor was derived from a human donor with active or convalescent COVID-19. The donor label of this sample is uncertain. Material: peripheral blood. The chain is built from TRBV5-4 and TRBJ2-1; 8 bases align to TRBD2. The chain's CDR3 is CASSLDRPGLVFYNEQFF. CDR3 sequence (DNA): TGTGCCAGCAGCTTGGACCGACCGGGACTAGTTTTCTACAATGAGCAGTTCTTC.